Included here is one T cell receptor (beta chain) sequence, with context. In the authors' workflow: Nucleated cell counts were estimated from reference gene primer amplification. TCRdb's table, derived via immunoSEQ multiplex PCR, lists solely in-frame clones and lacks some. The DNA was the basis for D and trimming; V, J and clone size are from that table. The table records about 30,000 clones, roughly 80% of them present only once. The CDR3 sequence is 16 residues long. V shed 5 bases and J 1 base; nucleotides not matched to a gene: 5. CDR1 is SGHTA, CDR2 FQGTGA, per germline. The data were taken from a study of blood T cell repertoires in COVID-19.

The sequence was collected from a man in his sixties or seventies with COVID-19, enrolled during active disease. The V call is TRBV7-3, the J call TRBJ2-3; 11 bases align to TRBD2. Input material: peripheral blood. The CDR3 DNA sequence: TGTGCCAGCAGCGGGGGACTAGCGGCTGGCACAGATACGCAGTATTTT. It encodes CASSGGLAAGTDTQYF.